The 5 T cell receptor beta chains below were found in one sample sequenced in a study of T cells in women clearing cervical HPV infection. TCRdb's copy holds only in-frame clones and misses some; the assay was immunoSEQ multiplex PCR. The sample's table shows more than 20,000 clones. Sequences were obtained from blood buffy coat. Receptors were obtained from a woman aged 18 to 75 with a cervical HPV16 infection that either progressed to CIN3+ or cleared (not recorded which).

Worth noting for this clone: The read gets to within 3 residues of the CDR3 end, and the germline J gene fills in the rest. This sequence joins TRBV7-3 and TRBJ2-1, with D perhaps TRBD1 (5 bases). The CDR3 runs 15 residues. With 5 bases removed from V and 4 bases from J, the gap between germline ends came to 15 bases. Germline assignment: CDR1 SGHTA and CDR2 FQGTGA. CDR3 DNA, as far as it was read: TGTGCCAGCAGCCCTGTCCCAACAGGATACAATGAG. This codes for CASSPVPTGYNE. The entire CDR3 reads CASSPVPTGYNEQFF.

Note on this clone: The read ends 3 residues before the CDR3 terminus; that terminus is restored from the germline J gene. This chain uses TRBV5-5 with TRBJ1-1; TRBD1 might be the D (5 bases). Trimming pared 1 base from V and 3 bases from J, leaving 13 bases between. Germline CDR1 SGHKS, CDR2 YYEKEE (reference sequence). The CDR3 runs 15 residues. The CDR3 reads CASSLWGVGDTEAFF. The part of the CDR3 DNA that was read is TGTGCCAGCAGCTTGTGGGGGGTGGGTGACACTGAA. The full variable domain, in which reference TRBV5-5 and TRBJ1-1 provide the parts outside the CDR3, is DAGVTQSPTHLIKTRGQQVTLRCSPISGHKSVSWYQQVLGQGPQFIFQYYEKEERGRGNFPDRFSARQFPNYSSELNVNALLLGDSALYLCASSLWGVGDTEAFFGQGTRLTVV.

As concerns this clone: The CDR3 end is not reached by the read, which stops 3 residues before it; the germline J gene fills it in. V usage is TRBV19 and J usage is TRBJ1-4; 7 nucleotides line up with TRBD1. Unmatched junction bases numbered 3, after V lost 7 bases and J lost 7 bases. Germline lookup yields CDR1 LNHDA and CDR2 SQIVND (reference sequence). This CDR3 comprises 12 residues. The DNA read from the CDR3 is TGTGCCAGTACCGGGACAGTTGAAAAA. Translation gives CASTGTVEK. The full CDR3 reads CASTGTVEKLFF.

A word on this clone: The sequence runs out 3 residues before the end of the CDR3; the remainder is reconstructed from the germline J gene. V gene TRBV6-2 or TRBV6-3 combines with J gene TRBJ1-3; D unclear. Germline CDR1 MNHEY, CDR2 SVGEGT. The CDR3 has 14 residues. The V gene lost 4 bases and the J gene lost 4 bases, with 11 bases spanning the gap. The CDR3 protein is CASSFGYQGNTIYF. Incomplete CDR3 DNA: TGTGCCAGCAGTTTCGGGTACCAAGGAAACACC.

Remarks on this clone: The read ends 3 residues shy of where the CDR3 ends; the end is completed using the germline J gene. V usage is TRBV7-9 and J usage is TRBJ2-7; 10 bases match TRBD1. Trimming at V came to 1 base and at J to 6 bases, leaving 6 bases not matched to a gene. There are 15 residues in the CDR3. Germline V gene data show CDR1 as SEHNR and CDR2 as FQNEAQ (reference sequence). CDR3 DNA, as far as it was read: TGTGCCAGCAGCTTAGGGGACAGGGGCCAGGTCGAG. Its protein is CASSLGDRGQVE. The CDR3 reads in full as CASSLGDRGQVEQYF.